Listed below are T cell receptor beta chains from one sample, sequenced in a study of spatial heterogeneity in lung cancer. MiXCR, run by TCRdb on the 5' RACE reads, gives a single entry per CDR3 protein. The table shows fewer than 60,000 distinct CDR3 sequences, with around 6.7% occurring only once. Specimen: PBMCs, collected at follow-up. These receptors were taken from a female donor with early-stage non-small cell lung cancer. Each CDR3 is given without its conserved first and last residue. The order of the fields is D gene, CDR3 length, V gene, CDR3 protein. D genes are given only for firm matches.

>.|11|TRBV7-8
AGKRRENTEAF
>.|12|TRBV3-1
ASRERGTLETQY
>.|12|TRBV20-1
SARRDEGKNIQY
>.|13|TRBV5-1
ASSPSGLRDTEAF
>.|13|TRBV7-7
ASSSRDGAYNEQF
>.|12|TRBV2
ASMLRGERREQY
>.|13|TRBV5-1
ASSFGGLHQETQY
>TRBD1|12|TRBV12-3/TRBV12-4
ASGPQGGFSPLH
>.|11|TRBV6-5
ASSNRYRGELF
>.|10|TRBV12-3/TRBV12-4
ASRRGNTEAF
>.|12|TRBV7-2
ASSFKTRPGELF
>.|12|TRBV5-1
ASRAPGSTDTQY
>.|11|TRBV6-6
ASCRGSYNEQF
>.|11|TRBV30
AWSVPAIGEQY
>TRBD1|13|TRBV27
ASSLSRQGTYGYT
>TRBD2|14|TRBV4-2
ASSIKQRGGTDTQY
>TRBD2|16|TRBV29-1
SVEGDRLAGAPRDTQY
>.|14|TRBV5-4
ASSLNGGSTKNIQY
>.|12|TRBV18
ASSLRTGNTEAF
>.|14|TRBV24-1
ATSDAGPRTSEKLF
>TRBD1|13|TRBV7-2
ASSLGQGGDQPQH
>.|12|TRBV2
ASSSTGTTGELF
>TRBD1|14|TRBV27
ASSSHLYRGRETQY
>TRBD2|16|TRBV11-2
ASSLSPSGGAGDNEQF
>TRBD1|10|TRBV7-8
ASSTRTGQLT
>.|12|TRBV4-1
ASSGGTSGETQY
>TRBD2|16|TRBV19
ASSIRQRGATYQETQY
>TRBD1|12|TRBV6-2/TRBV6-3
ASTRQGEIYEQY
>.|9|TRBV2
ASSLSEKLF
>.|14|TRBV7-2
ASSLEVRGGQETQY
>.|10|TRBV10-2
ASGGRTDTQY
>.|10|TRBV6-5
ASRALADTQY
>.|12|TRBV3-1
ASSQDGGEETQY
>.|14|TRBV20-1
SARTWQDTSTDTQY
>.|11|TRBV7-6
ASSLGTPGEQY
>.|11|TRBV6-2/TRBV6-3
ASVRDGNYEQY
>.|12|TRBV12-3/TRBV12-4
ASRTRESTDTQY
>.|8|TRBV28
AISDYGYT
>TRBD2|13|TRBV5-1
ASSRGTSGGETQY
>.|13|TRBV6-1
ASSEARGNRQPQH
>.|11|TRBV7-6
ASSLTFGDEQY
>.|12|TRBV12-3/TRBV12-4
ASNQPPLYNEQF